This TCR beta chain was captured by sequencing in a study of blood T cell repertoires in COVID-19. Across the study: Nucleic acid was either cDNA or gDNA, and it came from T cells, B-cell-depleted T cells, or PBMCs.

The CDR3 spans 13 residues. CDR1 and CDR2 (germline): GTSNPN, SVGIG (reference sequence). Trimming shortened V by 0 bases and J by 4 bases, and 7 bases separated the two germline ends. In the original analysis: Amplification from reference gene primers served as the basis for estimated nucleated cell counts. The protocol was immunoSEQ multiplex PCR, while the TCRdb copy is restricted to in-frame clones and leaves out a portion. V and J calls and clone size are as listed in that table; D and trimming were resolved from the DNA. The sample has approximately 240,000 clones; roughly 84% are singletons. The chain is built from TRBV30 and TRBJ1-5; D call uncertain. Sequencing was done on a sample of peripheral blood. The receptor comes from a woman aged 60-75 years who had recovered from COVID-19. The DNA for the CDR3 is TGTGCCTGGAGTGTCTTACGGAATCAGCCCCAGCATTTT. As protein: CAWSVLRNQPQHF.